A single sample is the source of the 18 T cell receptor beta chains below, sequenced in a study of OX40 agonist ivuxolimab in advanced cancers. The data were produced by immunoSEQ multiplex PCR, yet TCRdb's version contains in-frame clones alone and is incomplete. Among tens of thousands of clones, around 87% were seen once, and the ten largest hold about 2.6%. Sequenced here: CD4+ or CD8+ T cells sorted from blood, sampled in a trial of the OX40 agonist ivuxolimab. All receptors come from an adult with an advanced solid tumor such as melanoma, head and neck, liver or kidney cancer.

The V and J genes are TRBV7-2 and TRBJ2-1; D remains unclear. The V gene's germline CDR1 is SGHTA and CDR2 FQGNSA. This CDR3 region has 11 residues. Between the trimmed V and J ends, which lost 2 bases and 5 bases, there was a span of 1 base. CDR3 loop: CASSLNNEQFF. CDR3 bases: TGTGCCAGCAGCTTAAACAATGAGCAGTTCTTC.

The chain couples TRBV5-1 to TRBJ2-7; 7 nucleotides agree with TRBD1. CDR3 size: 14 residues. CDR1 is SGHRS and CDR2 is YFSETQ in the germline V gene. The trim removed 0 bases at V and 2 bases at J, leaving 2 bases unmatched. The CDR3 sequence: CASSLGDSAYEQYF. The CDR3 DNA sequence: TGCGCCAGCAGCTTGGGGGACAGCGCCTACGAGCAGTACTTC.

The V call is TRBV19, the J call TRBJ2-1, with 8 bases identical to TRBD2. The CDR3 runs 14 residues. CDR1 is LNHDA and CDR2 is SQIVND in the germline V gene (reference sequence). Trimming at V came to 2 bases and at J to 5 bases, leaving 2 bases not matched to a gene. In nucleotides, the CDR3 is TGTGCCAGTAGTATAAGCGGGGGAAACAATGAGCAGTTCTTC. Its translation is CASSISGGNNEQFF.

This clone has just one count. The genes are TRBV7-2 and TRBJ2-2; 9 nucleotides align to TRBD1. With V trimmed by 5 bases and J by 5 bases, 6 bases remained unmatched. Germline V gene sequence: CDR1 SGHTA, CDR2 FQGNSA. The length of the CDR3 is 15 residues. The DNA for the CDR3 is TGTGCCAGCAGCACCCCCGGGACAGGGACCGGGGAGCTGTTTTTT. Translated: CASSTPGTGTGELFF.

V usage is TRBV29-1 and J usage is TRBJ1-1, with unresolved D. CDR1 SQVTM and CDR2 ANQGSEA come from the germline V gene. V lost 0 bases, J lost 4 bases, and 9 bases lay in between. The CDR3 is 13 residues long. The DNA of the CDR3 is TGCAGCGTTGAAGATTGGGCGAGCACTGAAGCTTTCTTT. It translates to CSVEDWASTEAFF.

This sequence joins TRBV6-5 and TRBJ1-2; D gene uncertain. CDR3 length equals 15 residues. Germline V gene sequence: CDR1 MNHEY, CDR2 SVGAGI. The ends were cut back, 5 bases at V and 8 bases at J, with 21 bases in the middle. CDR3 in DNA: TGTGCCAGCAGTGTCTCGCGGACTCCTGGGAGCGGCTACACCTTC. It yields the protein CASSVSRTPGSGYTF.

The CDR3 protein is CATSRDLVNYGYTF. The DNA of the CDR3 is TGTGCCACCAGCAGAGATTTGGTGAACTATGGCTACACCTTC. The rearrangement links TRBV15 to TRBJ1-2, with no clear D. This CDR3 has 14 residues. Between the trimmed V and J ends, which lost 0 bases and 2 bases, there was a span of 7 bases. Germline values: CDR1 LNHNV, CDR2 YYDKDF (reference sequence).

The chain has TRBV11-1 and TRBJ2-2; tentative D call: TRBD1 (6 bases). This CDR3 has 14 residues. Between the trimmed V and J ends, which lost 4 bases and 4 bases, there was a span of 10 bases. Germline V gives CDR1 SGHAT, CDR2 FQDESV (reference sequence). Here the CDR3 DNA reads TGTGCCAGCAGCTACGGACAGACCACCGGGGAGCTGTTTTTT. Protein sequence: CASSYGQTTGELFF.

The chain couples TRBV12-5 to TRBJ1-5; perhaps TRBD1 as D (6 bases). Trimming took 3 bases from V and 4 from J, leaving 10 bases between them. The CDR3 loop spans 14 amino acids. Per germline, CDR1 LGHNT and CDR2 FRNRAP. CDR3 bases: TGTGCTAGTGGTTTTGTGGGGGCTAATCAGCCCCAGCATTTT. It encodes CASGFVGANQPQHF.

This rearrangement joins TRBV28 to TRBJ1-2, with 7 nucleotides matching TRBD1. The J segment lost 2 bases and the V segment lost 2 bases, leaving 8 bases of the junction unmatched. In germline, CDR1 is MDHEN, CDR2 SYDVKM. The CDR3 has 16 residues. CDR3 sequence (DNA): TGTGCCAGCAGTTTAGGGGGAGGGGGCCACAACTATGGCTACACCTTC. It codes for CASSLGGGGHNYGYTF.

This clone was observed a few times. The chain is built from TRBV7-8 and TRBJ1-1, with TRBD1 identical over 7 bases. CDR3 length: 14 amino acids. In germline, CDR1 is SGHVS, CDR2 FQNEAQ. V was clipped by 1 base and J by 5 bases; unmatched bases: 4. The CDR3 DNA reads as TGTGCCAGCAGCTTAGGTCTACAGGGGACTGAAGCTTTCTTT. This codes for CASSLGLQGTEAFF.

The chain couples TRBV7-2 to TRBJ1-2; the D is unclear. Germline V gene data show CDR1 as SGHTA and CDR2 as FQGNSA. Trimming removed 3 bases at V and 4 bases at J, with 12 bases between. The CDR3 extends over 14 amino acids. Here the CDR3 DNA reads TGTGCCAGCAGCTTGGTCCAAACTTTCTATGGCTACACCTTC. Amino acids: CASSLVQTFYGYTF. The full variable domain, completed using reference TRBV7-2 and TRBJ1-2, is GAGVSQSPSNKVTEKGKDVELRCDPISGHTALYWYRQSLGQGLEFLIYFQGNSAPDKSGLPSDRFSAERTGGSVSTLTIQRTQQEDSAVYLCASSLVQTFYGYTFGSGTRLTVV.

V is TRBV11-2 and J is TRBJ1-3; the D is unclear. Trimming removed 0 bases from V and 0 bases from J, with 9 bases in between. Per the germline V gene, CDR1 is SGHAT and CDR2 is FQNNGV. The CDR3 extends over 16 amino acids. The CDR3, as DNA: TGTGCCAGCAGCTTAGAGGGAAGGATCTCTGGAAACACCATATATTTT. Translating gives CASSLEGRISGNTIYF.

The CDR3 DNA sequence: TGCGCCAGCAGCTTGGCGGGACAGCGGACTAATGAAAAACTGTTTTTT. Protein sequence: CASSLAGQRTNEKLFF. This chain uses TRBV5-1 with TRBJ1-4; 7 bases match TRBD1. This CDR3 has 16 residues. Looked up from germline, CDR1 is SGHRS and CDR2 is YFSETQ. The ends lost 0 bases at V and 2 bases at J; junction bases unmatched: 4.

This clone was observed a few times. V is TRBV4-3 and J is TRBJ1-3; 7 nucleotides line up with TRBD1. The CDR3 runs 16 residues. From germline, CDR1 is LGHNA and CDR2 YSLEER. Trimming at V came to 1 base and at J to 3 bases, leaving 6 bases not matched to a gene. CDR3 loop: CASSQATGVGGNTIYF. The CDR3 nucleotides are TGCGCCAGCAGCCAAGCCACAGGGGTTGGTGGAAACACCATATATTTT.

V is TRBV19 and J is TRBJ1-2; the D is unclear. There are 15 residues in the CDR3. Trimming cost V 6 bases and J 2 bases, with 16 bases left between them. CDR1 and CDR2 (germline): LNHDA, SQIVND (reference sequence). The CDR3 protein is CASSLPTQRNYGYTF. The DNA of the CDR3 is TGTGCCAGTAGCCTCCCGACCCAGCGAAACTATGGCTACACCTTC.

This rearrangement joins TRBV5-5 to TRBJ1-1, with D unclear. Germline assignment: CDR1 SGHKS and CDR2 YYEKEE (reference sequence). The CDR3 is 15 amino acids. With 2 bases removed from V and 2 bases from J, the gap between germline ends came to 13 bases. In DNA form, the CDR3 reads TGTGCCAGCAGCTTAGGTAGTGACCGAAACACTGAAGCTTTCTTT. Its translation is CASSLGSDRNTEAFF.

With regard to this clone: Other nucleotide sequences in the sample specify the same CDR3. The J gene is TRBJ1-3, the V gene TRBV28, with no clear D. Germline CDR1 reads MDHEN; CDR2 reads SYDVKM. The CDR3 sequence is 12 residues long. V lost 3 bases, J lost 4 bases, and 4 bases lay in between. CDR3 bases: TGTGCCAGCAGTTTGTCGGGAAACACCATATATTTT. Protein sequence: CASSLSGNTIYF.